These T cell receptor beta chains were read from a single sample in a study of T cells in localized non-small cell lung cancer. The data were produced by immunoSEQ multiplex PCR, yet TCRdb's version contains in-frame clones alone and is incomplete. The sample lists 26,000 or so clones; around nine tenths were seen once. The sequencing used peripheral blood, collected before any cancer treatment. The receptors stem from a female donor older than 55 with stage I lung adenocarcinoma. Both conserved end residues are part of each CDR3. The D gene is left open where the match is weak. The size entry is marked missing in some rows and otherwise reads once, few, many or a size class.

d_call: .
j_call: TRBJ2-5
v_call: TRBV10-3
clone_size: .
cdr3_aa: CAISESVETQYF
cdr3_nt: TGTGCCATCAGTGAGTCGGTAGAGACCCAGTACTTC

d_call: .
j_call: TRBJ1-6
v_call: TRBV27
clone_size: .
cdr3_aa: CASSLVGWDSPLHF
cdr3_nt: TGTGCCAGCAGTTTAGTGGGGTGGGATTCACCCCTCCACTTT

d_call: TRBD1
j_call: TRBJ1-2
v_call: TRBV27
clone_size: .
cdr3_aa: CASSLVGTGAANYGYTF
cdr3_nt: TGTGCCAGCAGTTTGGTCGGGACAGGGGCCGCTAACTATGGCTACACCTTC

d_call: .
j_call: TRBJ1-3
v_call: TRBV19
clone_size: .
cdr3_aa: CASGYPGHSGNTIYF
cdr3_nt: TGTGCCAGTGGCTACCCGGGACACTCTGGAAACACCATATATTTT

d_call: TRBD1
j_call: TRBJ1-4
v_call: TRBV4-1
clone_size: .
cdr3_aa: CASSQEKETGINEKLFF
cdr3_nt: TGCGCCAGCAGCCAAGAGAAGGAGACAGGGATAAATGAAAAACTGTTTTTT

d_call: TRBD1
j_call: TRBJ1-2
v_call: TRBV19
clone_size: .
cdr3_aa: CASSAPPGGPTF
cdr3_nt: TGTGCCAGTAGTGCTCCCCCAGGGGGACCCACCTTC

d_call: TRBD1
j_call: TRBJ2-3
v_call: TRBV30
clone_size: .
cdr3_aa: CAWNTGGADTQYF
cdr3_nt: TGTGCCTGGAACACAGGGGGCGCAGATACGCAGTATTTT

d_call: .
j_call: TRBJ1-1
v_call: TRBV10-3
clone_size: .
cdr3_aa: CAISETSGAGAFF
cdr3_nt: TGTGCCATCAGTGAGACATCGGGAGCTGGAGCTTTCTTT

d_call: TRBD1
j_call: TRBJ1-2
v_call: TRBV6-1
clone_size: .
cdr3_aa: CASSEAFTGGFYGYTF
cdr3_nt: TGTGCCAGCAGTGAAGCCTTCACAGGGGGCTTCTATGGCTACACCTTC

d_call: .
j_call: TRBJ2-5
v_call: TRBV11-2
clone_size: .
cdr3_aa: CASSLGLEETQYF
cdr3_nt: TGTGCCAGCAGCTTAGGACTGGAAGAGACCCAGTACTTC

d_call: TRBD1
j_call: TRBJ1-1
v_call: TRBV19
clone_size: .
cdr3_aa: CASSSRQGAITEAFF
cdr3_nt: TGTGCCAGTAGTAGCCGACAGGGGGCGATCACTGAAGCTTTCTTT

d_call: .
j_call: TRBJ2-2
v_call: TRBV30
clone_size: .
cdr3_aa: CAWSGYRNGELFF
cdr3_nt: TGTGCCTGGAGTGGTTACAGGAACGGGGAGCTGTTTTTT

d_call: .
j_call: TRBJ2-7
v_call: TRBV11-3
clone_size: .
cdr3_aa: CASSLSFMVYEQYF
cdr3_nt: TGTGCCAGCAGCTTGAGTTTTATGGTCTACGAGCAGTACTTC

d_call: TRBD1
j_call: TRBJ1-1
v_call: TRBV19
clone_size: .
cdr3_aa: CASSIGARTGDGSEAFF
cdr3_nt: TGTGCCAGTAGTATAGGGGCGAGGACAGGGGACGGGAGTGAAGCTTTCTTT

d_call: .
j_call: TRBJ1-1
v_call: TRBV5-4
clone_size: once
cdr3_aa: CASQRGLNTEAFF
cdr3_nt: TGTGCCAGCCAAAGGGGTTTGAACACTGAAGCTTTCTTT

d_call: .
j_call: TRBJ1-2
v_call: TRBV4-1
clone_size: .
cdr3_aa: CASSHPVGGGYGYTF
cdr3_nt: TGCGCCAGCAGCCACCCCGTTGGGGGAGGATATGGCTACACCTTC

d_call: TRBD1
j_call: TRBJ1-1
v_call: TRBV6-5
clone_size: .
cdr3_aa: CASSSRQGRGATEAFF
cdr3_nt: TGTGCCAGCAGTTCGCGACAGGGGAGAGGGGCCACTGAAGCTTTCTTT

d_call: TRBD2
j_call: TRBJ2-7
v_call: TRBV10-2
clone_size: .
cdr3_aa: CASSERTSGIYEQYF
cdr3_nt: TGCGCCAGCAGTGAGAGGACTAGCGGGATCTACGAGCAGTACTTC

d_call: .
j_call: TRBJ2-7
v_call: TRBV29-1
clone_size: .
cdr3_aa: CSVTLAASSYEQYF
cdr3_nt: TGCAGCGTCACCTTGGCGGCGAGCTCCTACGAGCAGTACTTC

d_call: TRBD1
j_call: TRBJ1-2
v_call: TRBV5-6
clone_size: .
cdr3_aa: CASSLTGTANYGYTF
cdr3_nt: TGTGCCAGCAGCCTAACCGGGACAGCGAACTATGGCTACACCTTC

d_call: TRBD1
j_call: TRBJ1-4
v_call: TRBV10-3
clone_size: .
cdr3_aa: CAISDQGADNEKLFF
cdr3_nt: TGTGCCATCAGTGACCAGGGGGCGGATAATGAAAAACTGTTTTTT

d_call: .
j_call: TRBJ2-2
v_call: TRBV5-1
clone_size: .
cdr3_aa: CASSLAREGAGELFF
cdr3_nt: TGCGCCAGCAGCTTGGCCCGGGAAGGGGCCGGGGAGCTGTTTTTT

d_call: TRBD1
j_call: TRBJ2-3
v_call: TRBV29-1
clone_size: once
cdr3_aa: CSVETGSTDTQYF
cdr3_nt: TGCAGCGTTGAGACAGGGAGCACAGATACGCAGTATTTT

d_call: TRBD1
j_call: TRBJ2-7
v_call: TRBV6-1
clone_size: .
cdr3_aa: CASLLGQGSYEQYF
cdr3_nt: TGTGCCAGCCTACTGGGACAGGGATCCTACGAGCAGTACTTC

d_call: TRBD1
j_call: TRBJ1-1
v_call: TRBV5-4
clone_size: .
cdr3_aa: CASSRKGQQLTEAFF
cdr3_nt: TGTGCCAGCAGCAGAAAGGGACAGCAGCTTACAGAAGCTTTCTTT

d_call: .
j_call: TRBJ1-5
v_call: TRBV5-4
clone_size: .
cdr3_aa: CASSLGSDQPQHF
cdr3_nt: TGTGCCAGCAGCTTGGGGAGTGATCAGCCCCAGCATTTT

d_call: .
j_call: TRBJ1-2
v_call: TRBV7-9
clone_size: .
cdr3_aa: CASSIPGHGAGYTF
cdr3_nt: TGTGCCAGCAGCATTCCGGGACACGGCGCTGGCTACACCTTC

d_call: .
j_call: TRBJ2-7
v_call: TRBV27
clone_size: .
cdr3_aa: CASTVWGGEQYF
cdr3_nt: TGTGCCAGCACTGTCTGGGGTGGCGAGCAGTACTTC

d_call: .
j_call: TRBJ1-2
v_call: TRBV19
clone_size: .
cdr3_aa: CASSIYSYVNYGYTF
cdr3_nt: TGTGCCAGTAGTATTTACAGCTATGTAAACTATGGCTACACCTTC

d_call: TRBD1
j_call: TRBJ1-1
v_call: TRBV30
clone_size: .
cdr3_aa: CAWSRDRKSTEAFF
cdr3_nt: TGTGCCTGGAGCCGGGACAGAAAGAGCACTGAAGCTTTCTTT

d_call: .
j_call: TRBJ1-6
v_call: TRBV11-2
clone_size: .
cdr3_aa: CASSFPYSPLHF
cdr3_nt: TGTGCCAGCAGCTTTCCTTATTCACCCCTCCACTTT

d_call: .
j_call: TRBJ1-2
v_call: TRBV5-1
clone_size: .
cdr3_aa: CASSRGVAGAGGYTF
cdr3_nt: TGCGCCAGCAGCCGTGGGGTGGCGGGGGCAGGAGGCTACACCTTC

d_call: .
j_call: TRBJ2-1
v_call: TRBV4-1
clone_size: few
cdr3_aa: CASSQEAGSSYNEQFF
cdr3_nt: TGCGCCAGCAGCCAAGAAGCAGGGAGCTCCTACAATGAGCAGTTCTTC

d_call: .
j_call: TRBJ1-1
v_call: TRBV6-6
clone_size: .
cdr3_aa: CASSRRATEAFF
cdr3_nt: TGTGCCAGCAGTCGTAGGGCCACTGAAGCTTTCTTT

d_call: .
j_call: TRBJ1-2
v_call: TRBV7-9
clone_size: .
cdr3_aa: CASSLVQGGYTF
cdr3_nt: TGTGCCAGCAGCTTAGTTCAGGGAGGCTACACCTTC